These 18 T cell receptor beta chains were sequenced from one sample in a study of blood T cell repertoires in COVID-19. The assay was immunoSEQ multiplex PCR, and TCRdb's table has in-frame clones only and misses some. Of approximately 240,000 clones detected, 80% to 95% appear once; the ten largest clones hold around 2%. Sequencing was performed on PBMCs or T cells enriched from blood (not recorded which). These receptors originate from a woman under 30 who had recovered from COVID-19.

The chain carries TRBV27 and TRBJ1-3; a possible D gene is TRBD1 (6 bases). The length of the CDR3 is 14 residues. Germline assignment: CDR1 MNHEY and CDR2 SMNVEV (reference sequence). The V end was cut by 5 bases, the J end by 1 base, with 9 bases between. CDR3 nucleotide sequence: TGTGCCAGCAGTACCAGGGGATCTGGAAACACCATATATTTT. Translation: CASSTRGSGNTIYF.

This clone occurred once. Other nucleotide sequences in the sample specify the same CDR3. The rearrangement joins TRBV9 to TRBJ1-1; TRBD1 might be the D (6 bases). The CDR3 contains 15 residues. The germline gives CDR1 SGDLS, CDR2 YYNGEE. Trimming took off 0 bases at V and 0 bases at J, with 9 bases between the two ends. This CDR3 is CASSVGDRMNTEAFF. The CDR3 nucleotides read TGTGCCAGCAGCGTAGGAGACAGGATGAACACTGAAGCTTTCTTT.

This clone turned up a few times. The chain links TRBV6-5 to TRBJ1-5; 10 positions match TRBD1. Germline values: CDR1 MNHEY, CDR2 SVGAGI. V was pared by 5 bases and J by 5 bases, with 6 bases of the junction left unmatched. The CDR3 consists of 15 residues. Here the CDR3 reads CASSPGTGDYQPQHF. The CDR3 DNA reads TGTGCCAGCAGTCCCGGGACAGGGGATTATCAGCCCCAGCATTTT.

The chain couples TRBV25-1 to TRBJ2-2; TRBD2 might be the D (5 bases). CDR3 length: 12 amino acids. Looked up from germline, CDR1 is MGHDK and CDR2 is SYGVNS. Trimming removed 8 bases at V and 1 base at J, with 5 bases between. The CDR3 here is CASRENTGELFF. The CDR3 DNA reads TGTGCCAGCCGGGAGAACACCGGGGAGCTGTTTTTT.

This chain connects TRBV2 to TRBJ2-5, with D tentatively TRBD1 (6 bases). Germline CDR1 SNHLY, CDR2 FYNNEI. The CDR3 sequence is 14 residues long. V dropped 3 bases and J dropped 5 bases, with 13 bases sitting between them. The CDR3 region has the DNA TGTGCCAGCAGTGACCCGAATACAGGGGAGACCCAGTACTTC. As protein: CASSDPNTGETQYF.

The V gene is TRBV18, the J gene TRBJ2-1, with D possibly matching TRBD2 (7 bases). The CDR3 contains 13 residues. The ends were cut back, 2 bases at V and 10 bases at J, with 12 bases in the middle. Germline V CDR1 and CDR2: KGHSH, LQKENI. The CDR3 DNA reads TGTGCCAGCTCACCATACAGGGAGGGGGAGCAGTTCTTC. Translated: CASSPYREGEQFF.

CDR3 coding DNA: TGTGCCAGTAGTATAAGATTACAGGATGGCTACACCTTC. It codes for CASSIRLQDGYTF. This chain uses TRBV19 with TRBJ1-2; TRBD1 is a possible D gene (5 bases). Per germline, CDR1 LNHDA and CDR2 SQIVND (reference sequence). The CDR3 length is 13 residues. V was shortened by 2 bases and J by 6 bases, with 10 bases between the two germline ends.

The CDR3 reads CASSSGGGGEKLFF. Written as DNA, the CDR3 is TGTGCCAGCAGTTCCGGAGGGGGGGGTGAAAAACTGTTTTTT. The rearrangement uses TRBV28 and TRBJ1-4; a weak D match, TRBD1 (6 bases). The V end was cut by 4 bases, the J end by 7 bases, with 13 bases between. CDR3 length: 14 amino acids. Germline V gives CDR1 MDHEN, CDR2 SYDVKM.

J is TRBJ2-3 and V is TRBV7-2; maybe TRBD2 (7 bases). The CDR3 loop spans 18 amino acids. Trimming shortened V by 1 base and J by 1 base, and 18 bases separated the two germline ends. Germline CDR1 SGHTA, CDR2 FQGNSA. The CDR3 nucleotides are TGTGCCAGCAGCTTAGTCGGGCGGGGGCCTAGACGCACAGATACGCAGTATTTT. Translating gives CASSLVGRGPRRTDTQYF. The full variable domain, its missing parts supplied by reference TRBV7-2 and TRBJ2-3, is GAGVSQSPSNKVTEKGKDVELRCDPISGHTALYWYRQSLGQGLEFLIYFQGNSAPDKSGLPSDRFSAERTGGSVSTLTIQRTQQEDSAVYLCASSLVGRGPRRTDTQYFGPGTRLTVL.

The chain links TRBV5-6 to TRBJ1-1; TRBD1 is a possible D gene (6 bases). This CDR3 spans 15 amino acids. V lost 1 base to trimming and J lost 4 bases, with 14 bases between them. Germline V gene sequence: CDR1 SGHDT, CDR2 YYEEEE. CDR3 amino acids: CASSLTGIGSTEAFF. For the CDR3, the DNA is TGTGCCAGCAGCTTGACAGGGATAGGGAGCACTGAAGCTTTCTTT.

The chain employs TRBV24-1 and TRBJ2-7; 10 bases fit TRBD1. The CDR3 consists of 14 residues. From germline, CDR1 is KGHDR and CDR2 SFDVKD. The ends lost 7 bases at V and 3 bases at J; junction bases unmatched: 5. CDR3 DNA sequence: TGTGCCACCAGCGGGACAGGGGCCATCTACGAGCAGTACTTC. Its protein product is CATSGTGAIYEQYF.

V usage is TRBV4-1 and J usage is TRBJ2-3, with TRBD2 matching over 9 bases. The germline V gene has CDR1 MGHRA and CDR2 YSYEKL. The CDR3 is 18 amino acids. The junction had 15 bases not matched to a gene; V was cut back by 6 bases and J by 2 bases. CDR3 loop: CASRLILAREGLTDTQYF. The DNA of the CDR3 is TGCGCCAGCAGACTTATCTTAGCGCGGGAGGGCCTCACAGATACGCAGTATTTT.

This clone appeared a few times. The chain combines TRBV3-1 (or the pseudogene TRBV3-2) with TRBJ1-2, with a possible D match to TRBD1 (6 bases). Germline V gene data show CDR1 as LGHDT and CDR2 as YNNKEL (reference sequence). Trimming stripped 3 bases from V and 4 bases from J, with 15 bases between. CDR3 length equals 15 residues. CDR3 region: CASSHVRGGVYGYTF. DNA for the CDR3: TGTGCCAGCAGCCACGTTCGAGGGGGAGTCTATGGCTACACCTTC.

This chain joins TRBV5-1 and TRBJ2-3; the match to TRBD2 covers 10 bases. Losses at the gene ends were 7 bases for V and 8 bases for J; bases not matched to a gene: 16. CDR3 length: 16 amino acids. Germline CDR1 SGHRS, CDR2 YFSETQ. CDR3 bases: TGCGCCAGCCGACCCAACCGGCTAGCGGGAGTGGGTACGCAGTATTTT. Its translation is CASRPNRLAGVGTQYF. Full variable domain (missing parts from reference TRBV5-1 and TRBJ2-3): KAGVTQTPRYLIKTRGQQVTLSCSPISGHRSVSWYQQTPGQGLQFLFEYFSETQRNKGNFPGRFSGRQFSNSRSEMNVSTLELGDSALYLCASRPNRLAGVGTQYFGPGTRLTVL.

V gene TRBV10-2 combines with J gene TRBJ1-2, with 8 bases that match TRBD1. Per the germline V gene, CDR1 is WSHSY and CDR2 is SAAADI. After removal of 5 bases from V and 8 bases from J, the junction contained 7 bases not matched to a gene. The CDR3 has 13 amino acids. The CDR3 loop reads CASSPGQGVGYTF. CDR3 nucleotides: TGCGCCAGCAGTCCAGGACAGGGAGTGGGCTACACCTTC.

The chain links TRBV20-1 to TRBJ1-6; D is unclear. The germline V and J ends were trimmed by 0 bases and 13 bases, with 7 bases remaining between them. Germline V CDR1 and CDR2: DFQATT, SNEGSKA (reference sequence). CDR3 length: 11 amino acids. CDR3 sequence (DNA): TGCAGTGCTAGAGAAGGCGGGCCCCTCCACTTT. This gives the protein CSAREGGPLHF.

The chain employs TRBV11-1 and TRBJ2-3; no clear D. V lost 5 bases and J lost 0, with 12 bases in between. This CDR3 is built from 15 residues. The germline V gene encodes CDR1 SGHAT and CDR2 FQDESV (reference sequence). The CDR3 here is CASSPSGTSTDTQYF. In DNA form, the CDR3 reads TGTGCCAGCAGCCCCTCGGGTACTAGCACAGATACGCAGTATTTT.

V gene TRBV4-1 combines with J gene TRBJ1-3; perhaps TRBD1 as D (5 bases). The V end was cut by 4 bases, the J end by 3 bases, with 13 bases between. This CDR3 has 15 amino acids. Germline lookup yields CDR1 MGHRA and CDR2 YSYEKL. CDR3 residues: CASSRGRIGGNTIYF. Written as DNA, the CDR3 is TGCGCCAGCAGCCGGGGCAGGATAGGTGGAAACACCATATATTTT.